This T cell receptor beta chain derives from a study of blood T cell repertoires in COVID-19. About the research overall: Sources were T cells, B-cell-depleted T cells, or PBMCs; the material itself was cDNA or gDNA.

Recruits, aged 18 to 89 years, lived in 24 US areas. What the recovered Cohort 3 donors had was two negative PCRs, clearance, or symptom resolution. This table comes from immunoSEQ multiplex PCR, and its TCRdb copy is limited to in-frame clones, with some not included. Of approximately 270,000 clones in the sample, approximately 85% were seen once. Per the germline V gene, CDR1 is MNHEY and CDR2 is SMNVEV (reference sequence). V lost 3 bases, J lost 2 bases, and 5 bases lay in between. This CDR3 contains 14 residues. The sequence was collected from a woman between 25 and 40 years old who had recovered from COVID-19. The chain carries TRBV27 and TRBJ1-6; D is unclear. Sequenced input: PBMCs or T cells enriched from blood (not recorded which). For the CDR3, the DNA is TGTGCCAGCAGTTTTATCGCCTATAATTCACCCCTCCACTTT. Amino acids: CASSFIAYNSPLHF.